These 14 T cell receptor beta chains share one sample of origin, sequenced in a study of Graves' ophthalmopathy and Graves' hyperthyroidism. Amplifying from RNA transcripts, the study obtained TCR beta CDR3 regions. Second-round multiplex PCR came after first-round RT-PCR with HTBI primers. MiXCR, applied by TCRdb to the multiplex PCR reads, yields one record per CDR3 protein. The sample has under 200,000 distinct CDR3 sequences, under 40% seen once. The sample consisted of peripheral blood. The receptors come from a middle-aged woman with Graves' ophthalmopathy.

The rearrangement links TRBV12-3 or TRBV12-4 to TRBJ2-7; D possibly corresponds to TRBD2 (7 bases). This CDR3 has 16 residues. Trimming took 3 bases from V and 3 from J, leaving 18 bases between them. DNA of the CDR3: TGTGCCAGCAGTTTTTGGGGGGGGCGGGAGCACTACGAGCAGTACTTC. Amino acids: CASSFWGGREHYEQYF.

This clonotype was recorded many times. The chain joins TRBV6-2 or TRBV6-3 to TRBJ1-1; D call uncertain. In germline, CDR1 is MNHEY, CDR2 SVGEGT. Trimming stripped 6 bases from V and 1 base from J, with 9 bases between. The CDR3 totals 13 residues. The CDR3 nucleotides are TGTGCCAGCAGAAAGGGTGGGAACACTGAAGCTTTCTTT. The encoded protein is CASRKGGNTEAFF.

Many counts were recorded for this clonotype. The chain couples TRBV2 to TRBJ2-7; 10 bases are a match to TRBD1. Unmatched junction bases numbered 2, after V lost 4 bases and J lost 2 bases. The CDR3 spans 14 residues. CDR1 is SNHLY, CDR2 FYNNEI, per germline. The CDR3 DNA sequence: TGTGCCAGCAGTGGGGACAGGGGAGCCTACGAGCAGTACTTC. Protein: CASSGDRGAYEQYF.

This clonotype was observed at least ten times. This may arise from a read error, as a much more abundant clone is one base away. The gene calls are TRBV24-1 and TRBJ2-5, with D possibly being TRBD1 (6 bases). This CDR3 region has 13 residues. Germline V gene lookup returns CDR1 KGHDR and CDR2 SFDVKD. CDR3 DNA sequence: TGTGCCACCCAGGCCGGGGACAAGCGGACCCAGTGCTTC. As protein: CATQAGDKRTQCF.

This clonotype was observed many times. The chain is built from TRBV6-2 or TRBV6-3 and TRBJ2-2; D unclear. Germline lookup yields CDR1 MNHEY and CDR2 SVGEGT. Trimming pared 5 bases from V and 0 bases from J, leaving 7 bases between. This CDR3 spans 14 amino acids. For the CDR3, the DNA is TGTGCCAGCAGTGGAACAGCGAACACCGGGGAGCTGTTTTTT. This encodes CASSGTANTGELFF.

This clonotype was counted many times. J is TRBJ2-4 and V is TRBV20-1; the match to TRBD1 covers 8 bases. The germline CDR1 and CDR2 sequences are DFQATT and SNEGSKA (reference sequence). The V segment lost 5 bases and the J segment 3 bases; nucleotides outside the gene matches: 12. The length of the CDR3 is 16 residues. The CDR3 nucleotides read TGCAGTGCTGGCCGGGACAGGTCTTTGGGCAAAAACATTCAGTACTTC. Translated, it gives CSAGRDRSLGKNIQYF.

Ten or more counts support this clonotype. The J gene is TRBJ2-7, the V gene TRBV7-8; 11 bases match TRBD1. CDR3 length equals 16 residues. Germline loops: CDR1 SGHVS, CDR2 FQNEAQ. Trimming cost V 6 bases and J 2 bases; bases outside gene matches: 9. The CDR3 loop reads CASRRTGGHMTYEQYF. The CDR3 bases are TGTGCCAGCAGAAGGACAGGGGGCCACATGACCTACGAGCAGTACTTC.

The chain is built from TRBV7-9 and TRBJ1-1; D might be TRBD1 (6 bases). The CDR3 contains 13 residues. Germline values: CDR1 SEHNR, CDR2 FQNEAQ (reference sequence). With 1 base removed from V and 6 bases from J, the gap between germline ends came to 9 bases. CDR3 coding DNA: TGTGCCAGCAGCTTAGTAGGGGGAGCTGAAGCTTTCTTT. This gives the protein CASSLVGGAEAFF.

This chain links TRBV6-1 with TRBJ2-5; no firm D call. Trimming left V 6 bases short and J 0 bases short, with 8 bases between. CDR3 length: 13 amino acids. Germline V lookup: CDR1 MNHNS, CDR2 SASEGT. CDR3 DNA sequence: TGTGCCAGCAGACCGGCGAACCAAGAGACCCAGTACTTC. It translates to CASRPANQETQYF.

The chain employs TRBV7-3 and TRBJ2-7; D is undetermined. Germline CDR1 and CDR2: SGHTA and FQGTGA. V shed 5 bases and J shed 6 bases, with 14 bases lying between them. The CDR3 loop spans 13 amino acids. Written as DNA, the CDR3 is TGTGCCAGCAGCAAAAGTCCGGGTAGCGAGCAGTACTTC. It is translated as CASSKSPGSEQYF. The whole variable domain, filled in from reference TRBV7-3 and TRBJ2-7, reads GAGVSQTPSNKVTEKGKYVELRCDPISGHTALYWYRQSLGQGPEFLIYFQGTGAADDSGLPNDRFFAVRPEGSVSTLKIQRTERGDSAVYLCASSKSPGSEQYFGPGTRLTVT.

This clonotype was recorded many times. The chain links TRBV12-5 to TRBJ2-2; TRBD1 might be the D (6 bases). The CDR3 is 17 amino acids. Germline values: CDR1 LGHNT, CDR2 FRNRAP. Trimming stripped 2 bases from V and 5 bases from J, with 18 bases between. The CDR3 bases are TGTGCTAGTGGTTTGTCGTCGGACAGTTCCCTAACCGGGGAGCTGTTTTTT. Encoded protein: CASGLSSDSSLTGELFF.

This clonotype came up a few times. The CDR3 nucleotides read TGTGCCAGCAGTGGGACCGTCCGGGAGACCCAGTACTTC. Its protein product is CASSGTVRETQYF. The chain joins TRBV6-2 or TRBV6-3 to TRBJ2-5, with D possibly called TRBD1 or TRBD2 (5 bases each). Trimming took off 5 bases at V and 5 bases at J, with 12 bases between the two ends. Germline V gene data show CDR1 as MNHEY and CDR2 as SVGEGT. This CDR3 has 13 residues.

The CDR3 coding sequence is TGTGCCAGCAGTTTTAGCGGGAGTCTCGAGCAGTACTTC. Translating gives CASSFSGSLEQYF. The chain combines TRBV6-5 with TRBJ2-7, with 9 positions matching TRBD2. The CDR3 has 13 amino acids. Trimming cost V 4 bases and J 6 bases; bases outside gene matches: 4. Germline V gene data show CDR1 as MNHEY and CDR2 as SVGAGI.

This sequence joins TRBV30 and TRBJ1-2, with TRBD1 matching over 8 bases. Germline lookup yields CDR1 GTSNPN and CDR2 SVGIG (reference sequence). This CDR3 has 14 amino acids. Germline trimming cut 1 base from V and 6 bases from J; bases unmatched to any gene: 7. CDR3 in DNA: TGTGCCTGGAGTGATTCAGGGGGCCGGGATGGCTACACCTTC. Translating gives CAWSDSGGRDGYTF.